The 7 T cell receptor beta chains given below trace back to one sample, sequenced in a study of shared clonotypes between healthy human individuals. Sequenced by immunoSEQ multiplex PCR; TCRdb stores in-frame clones only, minus some. Seen here are 1,500,000 or so clones, about 96% observed once, and the top ten hold 1.2%. The sequencing input was naive CD4+ T cells sorted from blood. Stated subset: CD45RA+ positively selected. The receptors shown here come from a young man in good health.

The gene calls are TRBV6-4 and TRBJ2-7; TRBD2 matches 9 bases. CDR1 is MRHNA, CDR2 SNTAGT, per germline. The CDR3 spans 18 residues. V lost 0 bases and J lost 3; bases outside the gene matches: 12. The CDR3 here is CASSDSNPCGRAIYEQYF. In DNA form, the CDR3 reads TGTGCCAGCAGTGACTCGAATCCTTGCGGGAGGGCCATCTACGAGCAGTACTTC.

The CDR3 protein is CASSLRGGRSYEQYF. CDR3 sequence (DNA): TGTGCCAGCAGTTTGCGGGGTGGACGATCCTACGAGCAGTACTTC. The chain links TRBV28 to TRBJ2-7; maybe TRBD2 (6 bases). The V gene's germline CDR1 is MDHEN and CDR2 SYDVKM. V dropped 3 bases and J dropped 1 base, with 13 bases sitting between them. CDR3 length equals 15 residues.

The chain uses TRBV28 and TRBJ1-3; D is possibly TRBD1 (6 bases). V was shortened by 5 bases and J by 0 bases, with 20 bases between the two germline ends. This CDR3 region has 18 residues. Germline loops: CDR1 MDHEN, CDR2 SYDVKM. This chain's CDR3 is CASSQPGQLSYSGNTIYF. DNA for the CDR3: TGTGCCAGCAGTCAGCCGGGACAACTGTCCTACTCTGGAAACACCATATATTTT.

The chain uses TRBV28 and TRBJ2-1, with D possibly TRBD2 on 6 matching bases. The CDR3 extends over 16 amino acids. V was clipped by 8 bases and J by 5 bases, with 22 bases between them. Germline V gene data show CDR1 as MDHEN and CDR2 as SYDVKM. CDR3 protein: CASGPSGGLWNNEQFF. CDR3 nucleotides: TGTGCCAGCGGTCCGTCCGGGGGTCTATGGAACAATGAGCAGTTCTTC.

The genes are TRBV18 and TRBJ2-2; the match to TRBD1 covers 9 bases. Per the germline V gene, CDR1 is KGHSH and CDR2 is LQKENI. V lost 4 bases and J lost 1; bases outside the gene matches: 4. The CDR3 is 16 residues long. DNA of the CDR3: TGTGCCAGCTCACTACCGGGACAGGGGAACACCGGGGAGCTGTTTTTT. Translation: CASSLPGQGNTGELFF.

J is TRBJ2-5 and V is TRBV14; D might be TRBD1 (5 bases). Germline CDR1 reads SGHDN; CDR2 reads FVKESK. Deletions cut 3 bases from V and 2 bases from J, with 10 bases between. This CDR3 is 14 amino acids long. CDR3 coding DNA: TGTGCCAGCAGCCACCCAGGGCGGCAAGAGACCCAGTACTTC. It encodes CASSHPGRQETQYF.

The V call is TRBV25-1, the J call TRBJ2-1, with 8 bases matching TRBD1. Germline V CDR1 and CDR2: MGHDK, SYGVNS. CDR3 length equals 13 residues. Germline trimming cut 8 bases from V and 12 bases from J; bases unmatched to any gene: 12. The CDR3 loop reads CASGRTGFDWQFF. For the CDR3, the DNA is TGTGCCAGCGGTCGGACAGGGTTCGATTGGCAGTTCTTC.